Below, 5 T cell receptor beta chains from the same sample are listed, as sequenced in a study of blood T cell repertoires in COVID-19. Using immunoSEQ multiplex PCR, the repertoire was profiled, and TCRdb retains in-frame clones only, with some absent. The sample records about 180,000 clones, 80% to 90% being singletons. Sample: peripheral blood. Source of these receptors: a man aged 18 to 30 who had recovered from COVID-19.

The V and J genes are TRBV10-3 and TRBJ2-7; 8 bases map to TRBD1. Germline assignment: CDR1 ENHRY and CDR2 SYGVKD. The CDR3 spans 14 residues. Trimming took 3 bases from V and 2 from J; bases not matched to a gene: 3. For the CDR3, the DNA is TGTGCCATCAGTGACAGGGGGCCGACCTACGAGCAGTACTTC. Amino acids: CAISDRGPTYEQYF.

CDR3 nucleotide sequence: TGTGCCAGTAGTAGAGGACAGGATAATCAGCCCCAGCATTTT. Protein: CASSRGQDNQPQHF. The V gene is TRBV19, the J gene TRBJ1-5; TRBD1 matches 7 bases. Trimming at V came to 4 bases and at J to 4 bases, leaving 4 bases not matched to a gene. The CDR3 totals 14 residues. Germline loops: CDR1 LNHDA, CDR2 SQIVND (reference sequence).

This chain joins TRBV7-9 and TRBJ1-1; a weak D match, TRBD1 (5 bases). Trimming took 5 bases from V and 0 from J, leaving 10 bases between them. The CDR3 runs 14 residues. CDR1 and CDR2 (germline): SEHNR, FQNEAQ (reference sequence). In DNA form, the CDR3 reads TGTGCCAGCAGCCCGGGGGGATTGAACACTGAAGCTTTCTTT. Translation: CASSPGGLNTEAFF.

The gene calls are TRBV27 and TRBJ2-7; 8 bases agree with TRBD1. Germline CDR1 MNHEY, CDR2 SMNVEV (reference sequence). V gave up 3 bases and J gave up 6 bases; unmatched junction bases: 7. The CDR3 is 14 residues long. CDR3 region: CASSLAQGATEQYF. In DNA form, the CDR3 reads TGTGCCAGCAGTTTGGCCCAGGGGGCGACCGAGCAGTACTTC.

The rearrangement uses TRBV5-6 and TRBJ2-1, with 12 bases that match TRBD1. The CDR3 has 13 amino acids. J lost 10 bases, V lost 3 bases, and 2 bases had no gene match. Germline assignment: CDR1 SGHDT and CDR2 YYEEEE. The CDR3 protein is CASSWDRGLEQFF. The CDR3 DNA follows: TGTGCCAGCAGCTGGGACAGGGGGCTCGAGCAGTTCTTC. Full variable domain (rest looked up from reference TRBV5-6 and TRBJ2-1): DAGVTQSPTHLIKTRGQQVTLRCSPKSGHDTVSWYQQALGQGPQFIFQYYEEEERQRGNFPDRFSGHQFPNYSSELNVNALLLGDSALYLCASSWDRGLEQFFGPGTRLTVL.